These 20 T cell receptor beta chains were all obtained from the same sample, sequenced in a study of shared clonotypes between healthy human individuals. Produced via immunoSEQ multiplex PCR; TCRdb's table is partial and in-frame only. The sample consists of roughly 2.2 million clones, over 85% of them appearing once. The sequenced sample was naive CD4+ T cells from PBMCs. Subset noted: CD45RA+ positively selected. All receptors derive from a man in his late teens or twenties in good health. Some clones in this sample may be carry-over from other donors' samples.

The gene calls are TRBV9 and TRBJ2-1; 9 bases match TRBD2. The J segment lost 10 bases and the V segment lost 3 bases, leaving 8 bases of the junction unmatched. CDR3 length equals 14 residues. The germline gives CDR1 SGDLS, CDR2 YYNGEE. CDR3 coding DNA: TGTGCCAGCAGCGGGACTAGCGTTGTAGGGGAGCAGTTCTTC. As protein: CASSGTSVVGEQFF.

This clone was counted a single time. The chain uses TRBV6-1 and TRBJ2-2; 14 nucleotides align to TRBD2. CDR3 length: 16 residues. The J segment lost 5 bases and the V segment lost 4 bases, leaving 3 bases of the junction unmatched. Looked up from germline, CDR1 is MNHNS and CDR2 is SASEGT. The CDR3 DNA follows: TGTGCCAGCAGTGGGGGACTAGCGGGAGTTACCGGGGAGCTGTTTTTT. Its translation is CASSGGLAGVTGELFF.

V gene TRBV5-1 combines with J gene TRBJ2-3; 8 bases are a match to TRBD1. V shed 4 bases and J 1 base; nucleotides not matched to a gene: 2. The CDR3 spans 14 residues. Germline CDR1 is SGHRS and CDR2 is YFSETQ. The CDR3 loop is CASSEDRGTDTQYF. CDR3 sequence (DNA): TGCGCCAGCAGCGAGGACAGGGGCACAGATACGCAGTATTTT.

This sequence joins TRBV7-8 and TRBJ1-1, with 9 bases fitting TRBD1. Trimming at V came to 4 bases and at J to 10 bases, leaving 7 bases not matched to a gene. CDR1 SGHVS and CDR2 FQNEAQ come from the germline V gene. The CDR3 covers 13 residues. CDR3 sequence (DNA): TGTGCCAGCAGCTATACAGGGGGCGCGGGAGCTTTCTTT. It translates to CASSYTGGAGAFF. Full variable domain (missing parts from reference TRBV7-8 and TRBJ1-1): GAGVSQSPRYKVAKRGQDVALRCDPISGHVSLFWYQQALGQGPEFLTYFQNEAQLDKSGLPSDRFFAERPEGSVSTLKIQRTQQEDSAVYLCASSYTGGAGAFFGQGTRLTVV.

V usage is TRBV5-6 and J usage is TRBJ2-1; no clear D gene. V was trimmed by 0 bases and J by 5 bases, leaving 12 bases between them. Looked up from germline, CDR1 is SGHDT and CDR2 is YYEEEE. CDR3 length: 15 residues. As DNA, the CDR3 is TGTGCCAGCAGCTTGGCCCCTCACCCGGACAATGAGCAGTTCTTC. It encodes CASSLAPHPDNEQFF.

The rearrangement links TRBV28 to TRBJ2-3, with D unresolved. Germline lookup yields CDR1 MDHEN and CDR2 SYDVKM. With 9 bases removed from V and 4 bases from J, the gap between germline ends came to 17 bases. CDR3 length equals 14 residues. The CDR3, as DNA: TGTGCCAGTACAACACTTTTCGAGGCAGATACGCAGTATTTT. Translated, it gives CASTTLFEADTQYF.

The V gene is TRBV6-4, the J gene TRBJ1-5; possibly TRBD1 for D (5 bases). Germline assignment: CDR1 MRHNA and CDR2 SNTAGT. This CDR3 is 14 amino acids long. Trimming removed 7 bases from V and 4 bases from J, with 14 bases in between. Here the CDR3 reads CASTVQERNQPQHF. CDR3 coding DNA: TGTGCCAGCACCGTACAGGAGCGGAATCAGCCCCAGCATTTT.

Worth noting for this clone: The germline gene is not matched at one end of the junction; a read error may be the cause. This sequence joins TRBV7-2 and TRBJ2-7; tentatively, D is TRBD2 (6 bases). CDR1 SGHTA and CDR2 FQGNSA come from the germline V gene. There are 14 residues in the CDR3. CDR3 sequence: CASRLGGNQGEQYF. CDR3 sequence (DNA): TGTGCCAGCAGGTTAGGCGGGAACCAGGGCGAGCAGTACTTC.

V gene TRBV19 combines with J gene TRBJ2-1; D uncertain. The V end lost 3 bases, the J end lost 8 bases, and 11 bases lay between the germline ends. This CDR3 region has 13 residues. Germline assignment: CDR1 LNHDA and CDR2 SQIVND (reference sequence). Here the CDR3 DNA reads TGTGCCAGTAGTATCCCCCTGAGAGATGAGCAGTTCTTC. As protein: CASSIPLRDEQFF.

This clone was observed a handful of times. V gene TRBV28 combines with J gene TRBJ2-5, with TRBD1 matching 7 bases. Germline V lookup: CDR1 MDHEN, CDR2 SYDVKM. The CDR3 is made up of 15 amino acids. J lost 2 bases, V lost 5 bases, and 8 bases had no gene match. The CDR3 sequence is CASSPGGTPQETQYF. CDR3 nucleotide sequence: TGTGCCAGCAGTCCAGGGGGTACACCACAAGAGACCCAGTACTTC.

This chain joins TRBV30 and TRBJ2-5, with D perhaps matching TRBD1 or TRBD2 (5 bases each). Trimming took off 5 bases at V and 5 bases at J, with 15 bases between the two ends. This CDR3 has 13 amino acids. Germline lookup yields CDR1 GTSNPN and CDR2 SVGIG (reference sequence). CDR3 amino acids: CAWGGTAAETQYF. In DNA, the CDR3 is TGTGCCTGGGGGGGTACGGCGGCGGAGACCCAGTACTTC.

V gene TRBV5-1 combines with J gene TRBJ2-3; D not resolved. Germline CDR1 is SGHRS and CDR2 is YFSETQ. The CDR3 covers 15 residues. V lost 3 bases and J lost 4, with 15 bases in between. In nucleotides, the CDR3 is TGCGCCAGCAGCTCTTCGGGCAGTCTCTCAGATACGCAGTATTTT. It translates to CASSSSGSLSDTQYF.

The table lists this clone with a count of one. This chain uses TRBV28 with TRBJ1-2; 7 bases are a match to TRBD1. Germline CDR1 reads MDHEN; CDR2 reads SYDVKM. The CDR3 consists of 14 residues. The J segment lost 6 bases and the V segment lost 5 bases, leaving 9 bases of the junction unmatched. CDR3 nucleotides: TGTGCCAGCAGTCAGACAGGGTATCAAGATGGCTACACCTTC. It translates to CASSQTGYQDGYTF.

This clone was seen more than once but under ten times. Other DNA sequences of this sample code for an identical CDR3. The chain is built from TRBV30 and TRBJ1-1, with unresolved D. The V gene lost 0 bases and the J gene lost 0 bases, with 5 bases spanning the gap. This CDR3 has 13 residues. Per the germline V gene, CDR1 is GTSNPN and CDR2 is SVGIG (reference sequence). The CDR3 region has the DNA TGTGCCTGGAGTGTGGGGATGAACACTGAAGCTTTCTTT. As protein: CAWSVGMNTEAFF. Full variable domain (missing parts from reference TRBV30 and TRBJ1-1): SQTIHQWPATLVQPVGSPLSLECTVEGTSNPNLYWYRQAAGRGLQLLFYSVGIGQISSEVPQNLSASRPQDRQFILSSKKLLLSDSGFYLCAWSVGMNTEAFFGQGTRLTVV.

The chain links TRBV7-8 to TRBJ2-7; no definite D call. The germline CDR1 and CDR2 sequences are SGHVS and FQNEAQ. The CDR3 has 15 amino acids. V was cut by 0 bases and J by 9 bases, with 18 bases left in between. The CDR3 loop reads CASSLADGRRTAQYF. In DNA, the CDR3 is TGTGCCAGCAGCTTAGCCGACGGACGACGTACGGCGCAGTACTTC. The full variable domain, its missing parts supplied by reference TRBV7-8 and TRBJ2-7, is GAGVSQSPRYKVAKRGQDVALRCDPISGHVSLFWYQQALGQGPEFLTYFQNEAQLDKSGLPSDRFFAERPEGSVSTLKIQRTQQEDSAVYLCASSLADGRRTAQYFGPGTRLTVT.

The chain has TRBV28 and TRBJ2-5; weak D call: TRBD2 (6 bases). V lost 8 bases and J 5 bases, leaving 9 bases between the germline ends. CDR1 is MDHEN and CDR2 is SYDVKM in the germline V gene. The CDR3 is 11 amino acids. The CDR3 nucleotides are TGTGCCAGCCTCGGAGGGGAGACCCAGTACTTC. Amino acid sequence: CASLGGETQYF. Supplemented by reference TRBV28 and TRBJ2-5, the full variable domain reads DVKVTQSSRYLVKRTGEKVFLECVQDMDHENMFWYRQDPGLGLRLIYFSYDVKMKEKGDIPEGYSVSREKKERFSLILESASTNQTSMYLCASLGGETQYFGPGTRLLVL.

The chain has TRBV2 and TRBJ2-7; maybe TRBD1 (6 bases). V lost 6 bases to trimming and J lost 2 bases, with 14 bases between them. Germline V gives CDR1 SNHLY, CDR2 FYNNEI. The CDR3 totals 14 residues. CDR3 nucleotide sequence: TGTGCCAGCAGGGTAGAGGGGGTTACCTACGAGCAGTACTTC. Translation gives CASRVEGVTYEQYF.

This rearrangement joins TRBV6-5 to TRBJ1-1; D not certain. This CDR3 spans 11 amino acids. Germline V gene data show CDR1 as MNHEY and CDR2 as SVGAGI. V lost 2 bases, J lost 6 bases, and 4 bases lay in between. The CDR3 loop is CASSYRAEAFF. In DNA, the CDR3 is TGTGCCAGCAGTTACAGGGCTGAAGCTTTCTTT.

V usage is TRBV5-1 and J usage is TRBJ1-2; D is uncertain. Germline loops: CDR1 SGHRS, CDR2 YFSETQ. V was clipped by 0 bases and J by 5 bases, with 14 bases between them. CDR3 size: 15 residues. The CDR3 spells CASSLAQITPYGYTF. The CDR3, as DNA: TGCGCCAGCAGCTTGGCACAGATAACCCCTTATGGCTACACCTTC.

This clone turned up a few times. The rearrangement uses TRBV15 and TRBJ2-2; TRBD1 or TRBD2 may be the D gene (5 bases each). In germline, CDR1 is LNHNV, CDR2 YYDKDF (reference sequence). The CDR3 sequence is 13 residues long. V gave up 2 bases and J gave up 7 bases, with 8 bases separating them. In DNA form, the CDR3 reads TGTGCCACCAGCAGATGGGGGAACGGGGAGCTGTTTTTT. Its protein product is CATSRWGNGELFF. The full variable domain, with the rest looked up from reference TRBV15 and TRBJ2-2, is DAMVIQNPRYQVTQFGKPVTLSCSQTLNHNVMYWYQQKSSQAPKLLFHYYDKDFNNEADTPDNFQSRRPNTSFCFLDIRSPGLGDTAMYLCATSRWGNGELFFGEGSRLTVL.